The 30 T cell receptor beta chains listed next were all sequenced from one sample in a study of cytomegalovirus exposure and HLA in healthy donors. The PCR contained 60 Vbeta and 13 Jbeta primers. Sequenced by immunoSEQ multiplex PCR; TCRdb stores in-frame clones only, minus some. The repertoire holds fewer than 150,000 clones, with roughly four fifths as singletons. The sample consisted of PBMCs. The receptors originated from a man between 40 and 49 years old in good health and CMV-seropositive.

This chain links TRBV27 with TRBJ2-1; 9 bases fit TRBD1. The CDR3 extends over 14 amino acids. J was trimmed by 6 bases and V by 6 bases; bases with no gene match: 6. The germline CDR1 and CDR2 sequences are MNHEY and SMNVEV (reference sequence). The CDR3 coding sequence is TGTGCCAGCAGCACCGGGACAGGGCCCAATGAGCAGTTCTTC. The encoded protein is CASSTGTGPNEQFF.

This clone is a singleton in its sample. V is TRBV7-2 and J is TRBJ2-5, with 8 bases lining up with TRBD1. Germline CDR1 is SGHTA and CDR2 is FQGNSA. The CDR3 covers 13 residues. V lost 8 bases to trimming and J lost 5 bases; unmatched junction nucleotides: 7. The CDR3 protein is CASSRTGLETQYF. CDR3 nucleotides: TGTGCCAGCTCCCGGACAGGGTTGGAGACCCAGTACTTC.

V is TRBV7-9 and J is TRBJ1-1; 7 bases fit TRBD1. From germline, CDR1 is SEHNR and CDR2 FQNEAQ (reference sequence). V lost 7 bases to trimming and J lost 0 bases; unmatched junction nucleotides: 5. This CDR3 comprises 14 residues. The CDR3 here is CASKGTALNTEAFF. CDR3 DNA: TGTGCCAGCAAAGGGACAGCTCTGAACACTGAAGCTTTCTTT.

Details on this clone: One junction end disagrees with the germline gene, perhaps due to a read error. The V and J genes are TRBV7-9 and TRBJ2-7; the D gene is possibly TRBD2 (6 bases). Germline V gene lookup returns CDR1 SEHNR and CDR2 FQNEAQ (reference sequence). The CDR3 spans 14 residues. CDR3 region: CSSSLALEGNEQYF. CDR3 DNA: TGTTCCAGCAGCTTAGCGCTGGAGGGGAACGAGCAGTACTTC.

This clone was detected once. This chain connects TRBV9 to TRBJ2-3, with 12 bases aligning to TRBD2. Germline values: CDR1 SGDLS, CDR2 YYNGEE. The CDR3 totals 18 residues. V shed 3 bases and J 2 bases; nucleotides not matched to a gene: 10. CDR3 amino acids: CASSGLGLAGGITDTQYF. The CDR3 DNA reads as TGTGCCAGCAGCGGACTGGGGCTAGCGGGAGGGATCACAGATACGCAGTATTTT. The full variable domain, in which reference TRBV9 and TRBJ2-3 provide the parts outside the CDR3, is DSGVTQTPKHLITATGQRVTLRCSPRSGDLSVYWYQQSLDQGLQFLIQYYNGEERAKGNILERFSAQQFPDLHSELNLSSLELGDSALYFCASSGLGLAGGITDTQYFGPGTRLTVL.

A few counts support this clone. V gene TRBV6-5 combines with J gene TRBJ2-5, with TRBD1 identical over 8 bases. The CDR3 extends over 15 amino acids. The ends lost 6 bases at V and 2 bases at J; junction bases unmatched: 8. Germline CDR1 is MNHEY and CDR2 is SVGAGI. CDR3 residues: CASRTTGAGQETQYF. CDR3 in DNA: TGTGCCAGCAGGACGACAGGGGCGGGACAAGAGACCCAGTACTTC.

The genes are TRBV30 and TRBJ1-2, with D unclear. The V gene lost 5 bases and the J gene lost 4 bases, with 14 bases spanning the gap. This CDR3 is built from 13 residues. Germline values: CDR1 GTSNPN, CDR2 SVGIG (reference sequence). The CDR3 region has the DNA TGTGCCTGGGACCGCGTCCAGCGCTATGGCTACACCTTC. Translation gives CAWDRVQRYGYTF.

This clone was seen once. This sequence joins TRBV18 and TRBJ2-1, with 9 bases fitting TRBD1. From germline, CDR1 is KGHSH and CDR2 LQKENI. Germline trimming cut 4 bases from V and 12 bases from J; bases unmatched to any gene: 10. The CDR3 extends over 14 amino acids. CDR3 residues: CASSQGQGILVQFF. CDR3 coding DNA: TGTGCCAGCTCACAGGGACAGGGAATATTGGTGCAGTTCTTC.

V usage is TRBV29-1 and J usage is TRBJ1-1; a possible D gene is TRBD1 (5 bases). Trimming took 0 bases from V and 0 from J, leaving 14 bases between them. Germline CDR1 and CDR2: SQVTM and ANQGSEA. The CDR3 is 16 residues long. In DNA form, the CDR3 reads TGCAGCGTTGAAGATAGGAGGGGTCCCGTGAACACTGAAGCTTTCTTT. This gives the protein CSVEDRRGPVNTEAFF.

Notes on this clone: Other DNA sequences within the sample encode an identical CDR3. This chain uses TRBV2 with TRBJ2-3, with unresolved D. This CDR3 is 11 amino acids long. CDR1 is SNHLY and CDR2 is FYNNEI in the germline V gene. Trimming shortened V by 6 bases and J by 5 bases, and 6 bases separated the two germline ends. The CDR3 is CASRTGDTQYF. The CDR3 DNA sequence: TGTGCCAGCAGGACTGGAGATACGCAGTATTTT.

The chain carries TRBV2 and TRBJ2-7; the match to TRBD2 covers 10 bases. V lost 6 bases and J lost 4; bases outside the gene matches: 21. The CDR3 has 19 amino acids. The germline V gene has CDR1 SNHLY and CDR2 FYNNEI. The CDR3 protein is CASRVKLAGRPKSDYEQYF. In DNA form, the CDR3 reads TGTGCCAGCAGGGTTAAACTAGCGGGACGACCGAAATCAGATTACGAGCAGTACTTC.

This sequence joins TRBV4-3 and TRBJ2-7, with 8 bases that match TRBD1. Germline assignment: CDR1 LGHNA and CDR2 YSLEER. This CDR3 has 17 residues. J lost 3 bases, V lost 0 bases, and 10 bases had no gene match. CDR3 residues: CASSQDPAGGSLYEQYF. The CDR3 DNA reads TGCGCCAGCAGCCAAGATCCGGCAGGGGGCAGTCTCTACGAGCAGTACTTC.

For the CDR3, the DNA is TGCGCCAGCAGCCAAGACAGTCTCGCGGGGAACCATAATTCACCCCTCCACTTT. Its translation is CASSQDSLAGNHNSPLHF. The rearrangement joins TRBV4-3 to TRBJ1-6; D remains ambiguous. Deletions cut 0 bases from V and 5 bases from J, with 17 bases between. The CDR3 runs 18 residues. Germline CDR1 reads LGHNA; CDR2 reads YSLEER.

The genes are TRBV19 and TRBJ2-3, with D perhaps TRBD2 (6 bases). Trimming took off 7 bases at V and 3 bases at J, with 14 bases between the two ends. The CDR3 has 14 amino acids. Germline assignment: CDR1 LNHDA and CDR2 SQIVND (reference sequence). The CDR3 nucleotides read TGTGCCAGTATGGGGGGAATCTTGACAGATACGCAGTATTTT. It yields the protein CASMGGILTDTQYF.

V is TRBV6-1 and J is TRBJ2-1; D is possibly TRBD2 (6 bases). CDR1 MNHNS and CDR2 SASEGT come from the germline V gene. V gave up 7 bases and J gave up 0 bases, with 13 bases separating them. This CDR3 is built from 15 residues. The CDR3, as DNA: TGTGCCAGCAAATCGGGACTCCGCTCCTACAATGAGCAGTTCTTC. It encodes CASKSGLRSYNEQFF.

The rearrangement uses TRBV27 and TRBJ1-2; no clear D. V gave up 4 bases and J gave up 6 bases, with 12 bases separating them. CDR3 length: 13 residues. From germline, CDR1 is MNHEY and CDR2 SMNVEV (reference sequence). CDR3 sequence reads: CASSSYTGNGYTF. Here the CDR3 DNA reads TGTGCCAGCAGTTCTTACACCGGGAATGGCTACACCTTC.

The gene calls are TRBV10-2 and TRBJ2-7; TRBD2 agrees at 11 bases. V dropped 6 bases and J dropped 4; count of bases not matched to a gene: 11. Germline V lookup: CDR1 WSHSY, CDR2 SAAADI. The CDR3 has 16 amino acids. The CDR3 spells CASRDSGRAAKYEQYF. As DNA, the CDR3 is TGCGCCAGCAGGGATAGCGGGAGGGCCGCTAAGTACGAGCAGTACTTC.

V is TRBV5-6 and J is TRBJ2-1; no reliable D call. V gave up 1 base and J gave up 0 bases, with 8 bases separating them. Germline CDR1 and CDR2: SGHDT and YYEEEE. This CDR3 has 15 residues. The CDR3 DNA follows: TGTGCCAGCAGCTTGCTTGCGAGCTCCTACAATGAGCAGTTCTTC. It specifies CASSLLASSYNEQFF.

This clone has only a few counts. V is TRBV6-5 and J is TRBJ2-2; 7 bases are a match to TRBD1. V was clipped by 1 base and J by 4 bases; unmatched bases: 3. The CDR3 is 15 amino acids. The germline V gene has CDR1 MNHEY and CDR2 SVGAGI. CDR3 DNA sequence: TGTGCCAGCAGTTACTGGTACAGGGGCACCGGGGAGCTGTTTTTT. Encoded protein: CASSYWYRGTGELFF.

CDR3 region: CAISRDSNTEAFF. In nucleotides, the CDR3 is TGTGCCATCAGTAGGGACTCTAACACTGAAGCTTTCTTT. The V and J genes are TRBV10-3 and TRBJ1-1; a weak D match, TRBD1 (5 bases). The germline V and J ends were trimmed by 5 bases and 2 bases, with 9 bases remaining between them. The CDR3 totals 13 residues. Germline CDR1 ENHRY, CDR2 SYGVKD.

The V and J genes are TRBV5-1 and TRBJ1-1, with 10 bases aligning to TRBD1. The CDR3 has 16 residues. The trim removed 5 bases at V and 0 bases at J, leaving 7 bases unmatched. The V gene's germline CDR1 is SGHRS and CDR2 YFSETQ. The CDR3 region has the DNA TGCGCCAGCAGTAGGGGGACAGGGGTTTTGAACACTGAAGCTTTCTTT. It is translated as CASSRGTGVLNTEAFF.

The V call is TRBV19, the J call TRBJ2-5; 8 bases align to TRBD2. There are 13 residues in the CDR3. Germline V gene data show CDR1 as LNHDA and CDR2 as SQIVND (reference sequence). The V gene end was trimmed by 10 bases and the J gene end by 7 bases; junction bases not matched to a gene: 11. The CDR3: CATKGLGVGTQYF. Written as DNA, the CDR3 is TGTGCCACCAAGGGACTAGGGGTTGGGACCCAGTACTTC. The full variable domain, in which reference TRBV19 and TRBJ2-5 provide the parts outside the CDR3, is DGGITQSPKYLFRKEGQNVTLSCEQNLNHDAMYWYRQDPGQGLRLIYYSQIVNDFQKGDIAEGYSVSREKKESFPLTVTSAQKNPTAFYLCATKGLGVGTQYFGPGTRLLVL.

This chain links TRBV5-4 with TRBJ2-7, with D possibly TRBD2 on 6 matching bases. The V end lost 5 bases, the J end lost 3 bases, and 15 bases lay between the germline ends. Germline loops: CDR1 SGHNT, CDR2 YYREEE (reference sequence). The CDR3 length is 14 residues. This CDR3 is CASSSGDVSYEQYF. The CDR3 region has the DNA TGTGCCAGCAGTTCGGGGGACGTAAGCTACGAGCAGTACTTC.

The J gene is TRBJ1-1, the V gene TRBV6-5, with 7 bases matching TRBD1. V shed 10 bases and J 2 bases; nucleotides not matched to a gene: 13. CDR1 MNHEY and CDR2 SVGAGI come from the germline V gene. The CDR3 is 15 amino acids. CDR3 sequence: CATRYTGTENTEAFF. The CDR3, as DNA: TGTGCCACCCGTTACACCGGGACAGAAAACACTGAAGCTTTCTTT.

J is TRBJ2-2 and V is TRBV19; D might be TRBD2 (6 bases). Germline CDR1 is LNHDA and CDR2 is SQIVND (reference sequence). The CDR3 spans 17 residues. V lost 5 bases, J lost 3 bases, and 19 bases lay in between. The CDR3 reads CASSPKVVGGYTGELFF. CDR3 DNA: TGTGCCAGTAGTCCGAAGGTGGTCGGGGGATACACCGGGGAGCTGTTTTTT.

This chain uses TRBV6-5 with TRBJ1-1; the D is unclear. V lost 6 bases to trimming and J lost 11 bases, with 7 bases between them. The CDR3 consists of 9 residues. The V gene's germline CDR1 is MNHEY and CDR2 SVGAGI. DNA of the CDR3: TGTGCCAGCAGCTTCGGGGCTTTCTTT. Protein product: CASSFGAFF.

The chain joins TRBV30 to TRBJ2-7; the D gene is possibly TRBD1 (5 bases). Germline assignment: CDR1 GTSNPN and CDR2 SVGIG (reference sequence). V shed 2 bases and J shed 7 bases, with 18 bases lying between them. CDR3 length equals 14 residues. CDR3 coding DNA: TGTGCCTGGAGTTTCTCTGGGGCAGCGAGAGAGCAGTACTTC. As protein: CAWSFSGAAREQYF.

The chain couples TRBV28 to TRBJ1-6; the D gene is possibly TRBD1 (5 bases). Trimming shortened V by 5 bases and J by 0 bases, and 8 bases separated the two germline ends. The CDR3 has 15 amino acids. Per the germline V gene, CDR1 is MDHEN and CDR2 is SYDVKM. In DNA form, the CDR3 reads TGTGCCAGCAGTCAGGGCAGCTCCTATAATTCACCCCTCCACTTT. Translated: CASSQGSSYNSPLHF. The variable domain in full, with the rest retrieved from reference TRBV28 and TRBJ1-6, is DVKVTQSSRYLVKRTGEKVFLECVQDMDHENMFWYRQDPGLGLRLIYFSYDVKMKEKGDIPEGYSVSREKKERFSLILESASTNQTSMYLCASSQGSSYNSPLHFGNGTRLTVT.

The V call is TRBV7-9, the J call TRBJ2-1, with D perhaps TRBD1 (5 bases). V was shortened by 6 bases and J by 0 bases, with 12 bases between the two germline ends. The CDR3 length is 15 residues. Per germline, CDR1 SEHNR and CDR2 FQNEAQ (reference sequence). CDR3 in amino acids: CASRAYRTSYNEQFF. The CDR3 region has the DNA TGTGCCAGCAGGGCTTACAGGACCTCCTACAATGAGCAGTTCTTC.

The rearrangement uses TRBV4-1 and TRBJ2-5; possibly TRBD1 for D (5 bases). Germline V lookup: CDR1 MGHRA, CDR2 YSYEKL. This CDR3 contains 13 residues. Trimming removed 5 bases from V and 4 bases from J, with 11 bases in between. CDR3 protein: CASSSQGRETQYF. The CDR3 region has the DNA TGCGCCAGCAGCTCTCAGGGTCGAGAGACCCAGTACTTC.